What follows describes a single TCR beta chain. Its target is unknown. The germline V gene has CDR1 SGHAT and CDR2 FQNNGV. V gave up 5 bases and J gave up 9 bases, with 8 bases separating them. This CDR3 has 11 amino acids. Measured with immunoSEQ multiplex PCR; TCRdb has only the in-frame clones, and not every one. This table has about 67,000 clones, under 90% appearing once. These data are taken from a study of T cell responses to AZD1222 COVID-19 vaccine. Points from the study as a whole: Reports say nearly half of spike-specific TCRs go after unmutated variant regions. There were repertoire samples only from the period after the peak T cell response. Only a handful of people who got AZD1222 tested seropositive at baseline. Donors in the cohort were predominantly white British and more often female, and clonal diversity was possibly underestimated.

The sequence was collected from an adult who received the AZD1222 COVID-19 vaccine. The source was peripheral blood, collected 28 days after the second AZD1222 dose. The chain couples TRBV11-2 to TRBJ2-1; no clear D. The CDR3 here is CASSLYPEQFF. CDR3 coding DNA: TGTGCCAGCAGCCTCTACCCTGAGCAGTTCTTC.